The 10 T cell receptor beta chains below all came from one sample that was sequenced in a study of regulatory T cells in long-lasting Graves disease. The time point denotes: persistent/refractory GD, antithyroid drugs over 5 years with positive TRAb. Making the TCR library involved RNA that had been extracted from PBMCs. For TCR beta, libraries came from iRepertoire HTBI primers and Arm-PCR of CDR3 regions. TCRdb reanalysed the multiplex PCR reads using MiXCR and keeps one entry per CDR3 protein. The sample yields approximately 290,000 distinct CDR3 sequences, 20% to 25% seen once. Specimen: peripheral blood mononuclear cells (PBMCs), collected when the disease was refractory, from a patient treated with antithyroid drugs. The receptors originated from a female donor with Graves disease.

The table lists this clonotype with many counts. The chain couples TRBV29-1 to TRBJ1-1, with D unclear. The germline CDR1 and CDR2 sequences are SQVTM and ANQGSEA. V was pared by 6 bases and J by 8 bases, with 13 bases between. This CDR3 has 11 residues. CDR3: CSVRLREEAFF. The CDR3 region has the DNA TGCAGCGTCCGCCTCCGGGAGGAAGCTTTCTTT.

This clonotype was observed at least ten times. The chain joins TRBV7-9 to TRBJ1-5; a weak D match, TRBD1 (6 bases). V shed 5 bases and J shed 7 bases, with 9 bases lying between them. CDR3 length: 12 residues. The V gene's germline CDR1 is SEHNR and CDR2 FQNEAQ (reference sequence). The CDR3 coding sequence is TGTGCCAGCAGCACTGACAGGCAGCCCCAGCATTTT. It encodes CASSTDRQPQHF.

This clonotype was seen repeatedly, ten times or more. V usage is TRBV2 and J usage is TRBJ2-7; the D gene is possibly TRBD1 (7 bases). V was shortened by 6 bases and J by 0 bases, with 12 bases between the two germline ends. Germline CDR1 is SNHLY and CDR2 is FYNNEI. The CDR3 is 14 amino acids. The DNA of the CDR3 is TGTGCCAGCAGGGAGGGGGCCCTCTCCTACGAGCAGTACTTC. It is translated as CASREGALSYEQYF.

This clonotype appeared once. The V call is TRBV30, the J call TRBJ2-2; D is uncertain. The CDR3 extends over 15 amino acids. The germline V gene encodes CDR1 GTSNPN and CDR2 SVGIG (reference sequence). The V end was cut by 4 bases, the J end by 3 bases, with 15 bases between. The CDR3 bases are TGTGCCTGGACCACAAATCCAACGTACACCGGGGAGCTGTTTTTT. Its protein product is CAWTTNPTYTGELFF.

At least ten counts were recorded for this clonotype. This chain joins TRBV20-1 and TRBJ2-5; 7 nucleotides agree with TRBD1. The V segment lost 4 bases and the J segment 5 bases; nucleotides outside the gene matches: 4. The CDR3 extends over 12 amino acids. Germline-derived CDR1 and CDR2 are DFQATT and SNEGSKA (reference sequence). This CDR3 reads CSANDRVETQYF. CDR3 sequence (DNA): TGCAGTGCTAATGACAGGGTTGAGACCCAGTACTTC.

Only a few counts were recorded for this clonotype. This sequence joins TRBV6-1 and TRBJ2-7, with 13 bases aligning to TRBD2. The germline V gene encodes CDR1 MNHNS and CDR2 SASEGT. The CDR3 contains 15 residues. V lost 5 bases and J lost 5; bases outside the gene matches: 6. The CDR3 region is CASSRGLAGVNEQYF. The DNA of the CDR3 is TGTGCCAGCAGTCGAGGACTAGCGGGAGTTAACGAGCAGTACTTC.

This clonotype has at least ten counts. The chain employs TRBV7-3 and TRBJ2-4; 7 bases match TRBD2. The germline gives CDR1 SGHTA, CDR2 FQGTGA. The CDR3 runs to 14 residues. Trimming removed 1 base from V and 8 bases from J; junction bases left unmatched: 5. The CDR3 reads CASSLSGGRDIQYF. CDR3 DNA sequence: TGTGCCAGCAGCTTAAGCGGGGGAAGGGACATTCAGTACTTC.

This clonotype was observed many times. This chain links TRBV27 with TRBJ1-2; TRBD1 agrees at 8 bases. Germline V gene lookup returns CDR1 MNHEY and CDR2 SMNVEV (reference sequence). The CDR3 totals 13 residues. The V segment lost 6 bases and the J segment 8 bases; nucleotides outside the gene matches: 8. The CDR3 nucleotides are TGTGCCAGCAGCCCAGGGGGCGTCCTGGGCTACACCTTC. Residues: CASSPGGVLGYTF.

In its sample, this clonotype was seen many times. The chain uses TRBV11-2 and TRBJ2-4; possibly TRBD1 or TRBD2 for D (5 bases each). V was cut by 1 base and J by 8 bases, with 12 bases left in between. Per germline, CDR1 SGHAT and CDR2 FQNNGV. This CDR3 is built from 14 residues. For the CDR3, the DNA is TGTGCCAGCAGCTTAGCCCGATCGGGACACATTCAGTACTTC. Protein: CASSLARSGHIQYF. The full variable domain, its missing parts supplied by reference TRBV11-2 and TRBJ2-4, is EAGVAQSPRYKIIEKRQSVAFWCNPISGHATLYWYQQILGQGPKLLIQFQNNGVVDDSQLPKDRFSAERLKGVDSTLKIQPAKLEDSAVYLCASSLARSGHIQYFGAGTRLSVL.

The chain combines TRBV5-1 with TRBJ1-4; 10 bases match TRBD1. Germline V CDR1 and CDR2: SGHRS, YFSETQ. The CDR3 is made up of 17 amino acids. V gave up 4 bases and J gave up 5 bases; unmatched junction bases: 11. Written as DNA, the CDR3 is TGCGCCAGCAGCCCGTACCAAGGGACAGGGGTGAATGAAAAACTGTTTTTT. Amino acid sequence: CASSPYQGTGVNEKLFF.